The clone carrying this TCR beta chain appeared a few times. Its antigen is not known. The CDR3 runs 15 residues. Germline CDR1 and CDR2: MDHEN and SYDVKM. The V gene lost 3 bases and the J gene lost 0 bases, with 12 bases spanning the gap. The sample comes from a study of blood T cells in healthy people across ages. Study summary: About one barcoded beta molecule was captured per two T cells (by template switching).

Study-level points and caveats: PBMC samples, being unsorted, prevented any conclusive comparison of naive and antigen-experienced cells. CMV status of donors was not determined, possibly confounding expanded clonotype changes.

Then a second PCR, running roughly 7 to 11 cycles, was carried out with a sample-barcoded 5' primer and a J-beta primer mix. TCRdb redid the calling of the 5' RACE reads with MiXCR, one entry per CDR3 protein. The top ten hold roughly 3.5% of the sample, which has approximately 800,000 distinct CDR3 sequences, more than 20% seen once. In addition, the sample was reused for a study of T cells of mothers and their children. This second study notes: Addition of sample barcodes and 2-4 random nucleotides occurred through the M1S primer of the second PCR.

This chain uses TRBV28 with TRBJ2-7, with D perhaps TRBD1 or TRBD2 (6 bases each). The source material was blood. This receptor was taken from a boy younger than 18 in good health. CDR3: CASSFRGASSYEQYF. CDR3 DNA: TGTGCCAGCAGTTTTAGGGGGGCGAGCTCCTACGAGCAGTACTTC.